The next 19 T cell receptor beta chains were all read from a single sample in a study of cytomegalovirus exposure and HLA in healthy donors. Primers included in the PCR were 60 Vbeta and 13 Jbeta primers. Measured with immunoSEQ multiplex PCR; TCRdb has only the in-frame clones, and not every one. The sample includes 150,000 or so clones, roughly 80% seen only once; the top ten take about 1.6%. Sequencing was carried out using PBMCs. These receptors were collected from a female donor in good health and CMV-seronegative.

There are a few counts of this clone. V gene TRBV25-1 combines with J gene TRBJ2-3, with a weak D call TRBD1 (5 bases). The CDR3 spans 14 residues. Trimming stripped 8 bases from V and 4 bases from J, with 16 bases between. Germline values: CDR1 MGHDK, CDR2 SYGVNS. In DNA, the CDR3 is TGTGCCAGCGGTAAAGGGGTTACCGCAGATACGCAGTATTTT. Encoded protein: CASGKGVTADTQYF.

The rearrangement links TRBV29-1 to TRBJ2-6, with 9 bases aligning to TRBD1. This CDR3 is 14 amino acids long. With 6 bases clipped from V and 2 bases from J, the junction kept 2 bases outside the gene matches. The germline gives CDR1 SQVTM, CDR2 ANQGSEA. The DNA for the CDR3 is TGCAGCGTGGGGACAGGGACTGGGGCCAACGTCCTGACTTTC. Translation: CSVGTGTGANVLTF.

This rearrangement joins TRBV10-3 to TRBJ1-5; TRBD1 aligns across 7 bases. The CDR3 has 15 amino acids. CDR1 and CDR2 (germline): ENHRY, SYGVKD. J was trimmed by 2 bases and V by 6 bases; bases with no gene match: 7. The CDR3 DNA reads TGTGCCATCAGAGCCACAGACAGGGGCAATCAGCCCCAGCATTTT. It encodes CAIRATDRGNQPQHF.

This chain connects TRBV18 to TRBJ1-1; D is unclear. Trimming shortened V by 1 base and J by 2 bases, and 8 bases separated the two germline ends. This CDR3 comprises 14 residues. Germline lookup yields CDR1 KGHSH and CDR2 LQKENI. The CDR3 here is CASSPQRANTEAFF. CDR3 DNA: TGTGCCAGCTCACCACAGCGGGCTAACACTGAAGCTTTCTTT. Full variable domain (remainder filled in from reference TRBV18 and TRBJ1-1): NAGVMQNPRHLVRRRGQEARLRCSPMKGHSHVYWYRQLPEEGLKFMVYLQKENIIDESGMPKERFSAEFPKEGPSILRIQQVVRGDSAAYFCASSPQRANTEAFFGQGTRLTVV.

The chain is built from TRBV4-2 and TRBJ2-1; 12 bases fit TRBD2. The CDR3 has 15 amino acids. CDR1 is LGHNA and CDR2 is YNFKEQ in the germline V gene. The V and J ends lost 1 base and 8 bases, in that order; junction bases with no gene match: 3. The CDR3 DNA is TGTGCCAGCAGCCAAGGACTAGCGGGGGTCGATGAGCAGTTCTTC. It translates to CASSQGLAGVDEQFF.

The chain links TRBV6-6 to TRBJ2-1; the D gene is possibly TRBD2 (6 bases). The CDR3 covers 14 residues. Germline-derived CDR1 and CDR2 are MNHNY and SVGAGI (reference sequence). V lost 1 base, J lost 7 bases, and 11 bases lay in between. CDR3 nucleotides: TGTGCCAGCAGTTACTGGGACTGGAGGAATGAGCAGTTCTTC. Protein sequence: CASSYWDWRNEQFF.

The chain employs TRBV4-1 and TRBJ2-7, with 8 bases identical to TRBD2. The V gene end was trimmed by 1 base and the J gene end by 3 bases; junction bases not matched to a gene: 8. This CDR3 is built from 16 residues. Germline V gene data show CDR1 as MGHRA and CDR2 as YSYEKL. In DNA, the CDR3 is TGCGCCAGCAGCCAAGTTTCATGGCGGGAGGACTACGAGCAGTACTTC. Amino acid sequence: CASSQVSWREDYEQYF.

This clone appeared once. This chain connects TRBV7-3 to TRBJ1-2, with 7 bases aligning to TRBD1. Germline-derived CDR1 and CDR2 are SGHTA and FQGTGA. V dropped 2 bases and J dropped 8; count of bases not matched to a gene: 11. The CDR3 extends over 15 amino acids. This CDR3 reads CASSLLGGRGGGYTF. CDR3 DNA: TGTGCCAGCAGCTTATTAGGGGGCAGGGGTGGCGGCTACACCTTC.

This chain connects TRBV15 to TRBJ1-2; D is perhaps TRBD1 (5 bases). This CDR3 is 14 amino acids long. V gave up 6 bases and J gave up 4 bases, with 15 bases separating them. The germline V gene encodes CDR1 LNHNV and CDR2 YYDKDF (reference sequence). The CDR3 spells CATRTGADPYGYTF. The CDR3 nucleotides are TGTGCCACCAGGACTGGGGCAGACCCCTATGGCTACACCTTC.

The CDR3 protein is CASSLGQPYSNQPQHF. CDR3 bases: TGTGCCAGCAGTTTAGGGCAGCCTTATAGCAATCAGCCCCAGCATTTT. The rearrangement uses TRBV28 and TRBJ1-5; D remains unclear. The germline V and J ends were trimmed by 2 bases and 0 bases, with 11 bases remaining between them. Germline V gene lookup returns CDR1 MDHEN and CDR2 SYDVKM. The CDR3 sequence is 16 residues long.

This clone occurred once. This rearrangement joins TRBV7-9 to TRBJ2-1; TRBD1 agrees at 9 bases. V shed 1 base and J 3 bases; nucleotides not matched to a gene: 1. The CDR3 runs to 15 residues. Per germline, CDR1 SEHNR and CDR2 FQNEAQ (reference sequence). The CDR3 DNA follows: TGTGCCAGCAGCTTAGGGGACAGGGACTACAATGAGCAGTTCTTC. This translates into CASSLGDRDYNEQFF. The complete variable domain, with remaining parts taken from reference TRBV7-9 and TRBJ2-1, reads DTGVSQNPRHKITKRGQNVTFRCDPISEHNRLYWYRQTLGQGPEFLTYFQNEAQLEKSRLLSDRFSAERPKGSFSTLEIQRTEQGDSAMYLCASSLGDRDYNEQFFGPGTRLTVL.

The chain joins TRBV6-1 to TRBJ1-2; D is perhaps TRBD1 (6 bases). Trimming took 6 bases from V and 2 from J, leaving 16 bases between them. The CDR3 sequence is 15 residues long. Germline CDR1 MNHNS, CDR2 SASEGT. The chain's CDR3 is CASREGGTGNYGYTF. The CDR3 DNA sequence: TGTGCCAGCAGGGAGGGGGGGACGGGAAACTATGGCTACACCTTC.

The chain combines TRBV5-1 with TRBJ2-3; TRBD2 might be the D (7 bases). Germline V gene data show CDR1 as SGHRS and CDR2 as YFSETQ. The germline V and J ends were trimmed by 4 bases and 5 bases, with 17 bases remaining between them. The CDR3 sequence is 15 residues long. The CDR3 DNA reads TGCGCCAGCAGCCACCTTCAAAGGGGGGGAGATACGCAGTATTTT. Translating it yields CASSHLQRGGDTQYF.

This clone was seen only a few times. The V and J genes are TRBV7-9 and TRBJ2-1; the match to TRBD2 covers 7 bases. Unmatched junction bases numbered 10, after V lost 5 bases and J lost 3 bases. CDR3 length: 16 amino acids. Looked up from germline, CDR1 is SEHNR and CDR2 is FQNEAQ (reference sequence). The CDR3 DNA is TGTGCCAGCAGCCCACTGGCGGGAGAGGGCTACAATGAGCAGTTCTTC. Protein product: CASSPLAGEGYNEQFF.

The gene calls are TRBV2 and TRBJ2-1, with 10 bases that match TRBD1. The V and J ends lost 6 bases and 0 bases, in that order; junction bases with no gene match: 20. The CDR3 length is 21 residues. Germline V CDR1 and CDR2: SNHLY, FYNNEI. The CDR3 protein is CASSVTRTGGKNTNSYNEQFF. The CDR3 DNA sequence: TGTGCCAGCAGCGTAACGAGGACAGGGGGTAAGAACACAAACTCCTACAATGAGCAGTTCTTC.

Written as DNA, the CDR3 is TGCGCCAGCGGGACTAGCGGAGCGAACACCGGGGAGCTGTTTTTT. This translates into CASGTSGANTGELFF. The gene calls are TRBV5-1 and TRBJ2-2; 11 bases map to TRBD2. The ends lost 7 bases at V and 0 bases at J; junction bases unmatched: 2. The CDR3 is made up of 15 amino acids. Germline V gene data show CDR1 as SGHRS and CDR2 as YFSETQ.

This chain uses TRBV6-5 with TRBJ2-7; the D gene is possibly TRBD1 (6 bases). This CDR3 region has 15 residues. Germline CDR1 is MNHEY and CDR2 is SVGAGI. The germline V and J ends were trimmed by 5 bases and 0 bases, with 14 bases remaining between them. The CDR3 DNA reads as TGTGCCAGCAGTAGGGATGGGGGCCTCTCCTACGAGCAGTACTTC. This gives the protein CASSRDGGLSYEQYF.

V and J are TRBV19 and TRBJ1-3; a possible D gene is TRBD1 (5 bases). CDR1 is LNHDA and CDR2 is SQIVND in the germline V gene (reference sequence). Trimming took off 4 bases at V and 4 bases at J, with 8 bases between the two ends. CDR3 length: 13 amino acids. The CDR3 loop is CASSTGSGNTIYF. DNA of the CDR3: TGTGCCAGTAGTACAGGGTCGGGAAACACCATATATTTT.

CDR3 loop: CASTDRGTFPYQPQHF. CDR3 DNA: TGTGCCAGTACGGACAGGGGCACCTTTCCTTATCAGCCCCAGCATTTT. The gene calls are TRBV19 and TRBJ1-5, with 9 bases matching TRBD1. Germline CDR1 and CDR2: LNHDA and SQIVND (reference sequence). The CDR3 runs to 16 residues. V gave up 7 bases and J gave up 5 bases; unmatched junction bases: 12.